The rows below give T cell receptor beta chains drawn from one sample of a study of shared clonotypes between healthy human individuals. This table comes from immunoSEQ multiplex PCR, and its TCRdb copy is limited to in-frame clones, with some not included. The sample records some 2,500,000 clones, approximately 93% being singletons. Material: naive CD4+ T cells from PBMCs. These receptors were taken from a man younger than 35 in good health. Some clones in this sample may be carry-over from other donors' samples. Both conserved end residues are part of each CDR3. Fields, in order: V gene, D gene, clone size, J gene, CDR3 DNA, CDR3 protein. D genes are given only for firm matches. Clone size appears in some rows only: once, few, many, or a class for an expanded clone.

v_call: TRBV5-1; d_call: -; clone_size: few; j_call: TRBJ1-1; cdr3_nt: TGCGCCAGCAGCTGGACAGCGAACACTGAAGCTTTCTTT; cdr3_aa: CASSWTANTEAFF
v_call: TRBV30; d_call: -; clone_size: -; j_call: TRBJ2-3; cdr3_nt: TGTGCCTCCCAAGCTGACGGGAGTGGGGATACGCAGTATTTT; cdr3_aa: CASQADGSGDTQYF
v_call: TRBV5-1; d_call: TRBD2; clone_size: -; j_call: TRBJ2-1; cdr3_nt: TGCGCCAGCAGCCCAGTAGCGGGTTCGCGCAATGAGCAGTTCTTC; cdr3_aa: CASSPVAGSRNEQFF
v_call: TRBV5-1; d_call: TRBD1; clone_size: -; j_call: TRBJ1-5; cdr3_nt: TGCGCCAGCAGCGTGGCGGGACAGAGCAATCAGCCCCAGCATTTT; cdr3_aa: CASSVAGQSNQPQHF
v_call: TRBV18; d_call: TRBD2; clone_size: -; j_call: TRBJ2-6; cdr3_nt: TGTGCCAGCTCACCACTGAGCGGGGGCCTCGGGGCCAACGTCCTGACTTTC; cdr3_aa: CASSPLSGGLGANVLTF
v_call: TRBV5-6; d_call: -; clone_size: -; j_call: TRBJ1-2; cdr3_nt: TGTGCCAGCAGCACCTGGGGGGGCTCAGGGTTCTATGGCTACACCTTC; cdr3_aa: CASSTWGGSGFYGYTF
v_call: TRBV10-3; d_call: -; clone_size: -; j_call: TRBJ2-7; cdr3_nt: TGTGCCATCAGTGAGTCTCTGTACGAGCAGTACTTC; cdr3_aa: CAISESLYEQYF
v_call: TRBV28; d_call: TRBD1; clone_size: -; j_call: TRBJ2-1; cdr3_nt: TGTGCCAGCAGTTTATGGGGCAGGGGGCCCTACAATGAGCAGTTCTTC; cdr3_aa: CASSLWGRGPYNEQFF
v_call: TRBV10-3; d_call: -; clone_size: -; j_call: TRBJ1-2; cdr3_nt: TGTGCCATCAGTGAGTCGGGGGATCCGGCCGTACGAGGATACACCTTC; cdr3_aa: CAISESGDPAVRGYTF
v_call: TRBV29-1; d_call: TRBD2; clone_size: -; j_call: TRBJ2-1; cdr3_nt: TGCAGCGTTGAAGAGGGAAGCGGGAGATGGCAGTTCTTC; cdr3_aa: CSVEEGSGRWQFF
v_call: TRBV27; d_call: TRBD1; clone_size: -; j_call: TRBJ2-1; cdr3_nt: TGTGCCAGCAGTTTACAGGGGGCCTACAATGAGCAGTTCTTC; cdr3_aa: CASSLQGAYNEQFF
v_call: TRBV7-2; d_call: -; clone_size: -; j_call: TRBJ1-4; cdr3_nt: TGTGCCAGCAGCTTAGCGCGGGGTCAGGGTGGAGAAAAACTGTTTTTT; cdr3_aa: CASSLARGQGGEKLFF
v_call: TRBV2; d_call: TRBD2; clone_size: -; j_call: TRBJ2-3; cdr3_nt: TGTGCCAGTGGACTAGCGACTTACACAGATACGCAGTATTTT; cdr3_aa: CASGLATYTDTQYF